The following is a T cell receptor (beta chain) sequence with its context. CDR1 and CDR2 from the germline V gene are SGHTA and FQGNSA. CDR3 length: 14 residues. Trimming took 3 bases from V and 1 from J, leaving 9 bases between them. The entry originates in a study of technical replicates of blood from a handful of donors. The repertoire was sequenced with immunoSEQ multiplex PCR; TCRdb's copy has only in-frame clones and lacks some. The sample contains about 61,000 clones, about 89% of which appear only once. The clonotype originates from a human donor in good health. Some clones in this sample may be carry-over from other donors' samples. Sequenced sample: PBMCs. V usage is TRBV7-2 and J usage is TRBJ1-2; a weak D match, TRBD1 (5 bases). The CDR3 is CASSLGPVNYGYTF. Here the CDR3 DNA reads TGTGCCAGCAGCTTGGGGCCCGTTAACTATGGCTACACCTTC.